This TCR beta chain was identified in a study of monozygotic twins with inflammatory bowel disease. Regarding the study as a whole: The inverse Simpson measure of TCRbeta diversity was lower in IBD patients than in healthy co-twins.

The CDR3 runs 14 residues. Germline CDR1 reads GTSNPN; CDR2 reads SVGIG (reference sequence). Template switching was used to attach UMIs, which incorporated a 6-nucleotide sample barcode. TCRdb reprocessed the 5' RACE reads, keeping one entry per CDR3 protein, no DNA. The repertoire table contains 300,000 to 350,000 distinct CDR3 sequences. On this clonotype itself: Its antigen is undetermined.

Material for sequencing was blood. The rearrangement joins TRBV30 to TRBJ2-7. The sequence was collected from a human donor with ulcerative colitis or Crohn's disease, or a healthy co-twin of an affected twin (not recorded which). CDR3 residues: CAWSVLDGYYEQYF.